Listed below are T cell receptor beta chains from one sample, sequenced in a study of pediatric ulcerative colitis. Assay: immunoSEQ multiplex PCR; the TCRdb copy retains only in-frame clones and omits some. This table has 45,000 to 55,000 clones, more than 60% appearing once. The sample was gut tissue. These receptors originate from a girl aged 5-17 years with moderate ulcerative colitis. Both conserved end residues are trimmed from each CDR3.

V	J	CDR3
TRBV11-2	TRBJ1-2	ASSLVGQRTVKSGYT
TRBV6-1	TRBJ2-5	ASSELRETQY
TRBV11-2	TRBJ1-1	ASSFTGGWGTEAF
TRBV7-2	TRBJ2-3	ASSYASSTQY
TRBV7-2	TRBJ2-7	ASSRDRDRTYEQY
TRBV21-1	TRBJ2-7	ASSKVDPAEREMGLEEQY
TRBV2	TRBJ1-3	ASSPGMGGNTIY
TRBV7-3	TRBJ2-2	ASLPPTGVDGELF
TRBV19	TRBJ1-5	ASSMRGADQPQH
TRBV10-3	TRBJ2-2	AISEPGLGSAGELF
TRBV6-1	TRBJ1-2	ASSDRGHGYT
TRBV7-9	TRBJ2-1	ASSSGLAGGEQF
TRBV5-6	TRBJ2-1	ASRGQGNSRF
TRBV18	TRBJ2-7	ASSPRGGRGGYEQY
TRBV30	TRBJ2-1	AWRYRDRPYNEQF
TRBV28	TRBJ2-1	ASSLPTGGLEQF
TRBV19	TRBJ1-4	ASSMLGQTQEKLF
TRBV30	TRBJ2-2	AWSVRYTGELF
TRBV6-5	TRBJ1-4	ASRWGRTNEKLF
TRBV30	TRBJ1-5	AWGRGASNQPQH
TRBV6-1	TRBJ1-5	ASSGRKGASNQPQH
TRBV7-2	TRBJ2-7	ASSLGEVEQY
TRBV30	TRBJ2-5	AWSVGSGRARETQY
TRBV7-8	TRBJ2-5	ASSLGPSQETQY
TRBV18	TRBJ1-1	ASSPRDTRNTEAF
TRBV11-2	TRBJ1-5	ASSLGTGVLLNQPQH
TRBV29-1	TRBJ1-1	SVEVRQKHTEAF
TRBV5-8	TRBJ2-4	ASSIRYIQY
TRBV7-6	TRBJ2-7	ASSQLQGGSGEQY
TRBV29-1	TRBJ2-7	SVGTSYEQY
TRBV4-2	TRBJ2-1	ASSQDSPLAGPYNEQF
TRBV18	TRBJ1-4	ASSQRTGSGNEKLF
TRBV28	TRBJ2-5	ASSSLDGWTQY
TRBV19	TRBJ2-7	ASSINGVSHEQY
TRBV6-1	TRBJ2-7	ATQGSVYEQY
TRBV5-1	TRBJ2-7	ASSPGLALYEQY
TRBV30	TRBJ2-5	AWGQGLVGETQY
TRBV6-1	TRBJ2-7	ASRRDPAYEQY
TRBV19	TRBJ1-2	ASTALRAQYGYT
TRBV7-9	TRBJ1-1	ASSFGTVMNTEAF
TRBV7-2	TRBJ2-5	ASSLNRGMAETQY
TRBV5-1	TRBJ2-7	ASSRYDRRTYEQY
TRBV6-6	TRBJ1-4	ASSYAGEINEKLF
TRBV6-1	TRBJ2-4	ASSEAPGEGNIQY
TRBV21-1	TRBJ2-2	ASSRSGLSNTGELF
TRBV5-5	TRBJ1-6	ASSQDELGRSPLH
TRBV11-2	TRBJ2-7	ASSLAPTYYEQY
TRBV7-9	TRBJ1-1	ASSLNANTEAF
TRBV19	TRBJ1-6	ASSKSTGSRSPLH
TRBV20-1	TRBJ2-1	SARVNEQF
TRBV28	TRBJ1-5	ASSFLPTGGSFSGNQPQH